A selection of T cell receptor beta chains follows, all from one sample in a study of response to subunit inactivated influenza vaccine. TCRdb processed the RT-PCR reads anew with MiXCR; each CDR3 protein has one entry. The profile shows approximately 700,000 distinct CDR3 sequences, around 14% of them singletons. Sample: PBMCs from blood, taken 14 days before vaccination. The receptors originated from a man aged 45-60 years who received an inactivated influenza vaccine. The CDR3 runs from the conserved cysteine through the conserved F or W. A D gene is named only where the DNA matches it firmly. Part of the rows lack a size; the others show once, few, many or a class for expanded clones.

>TRBV20-1|.|few|TRBJ1-1
TGCAGTGCCACGGGGGGACCCACTGAAGCTTTCTTT
CSATGGPTEAFF
>TRBV6-1|.|few|TRBJ2-7
TGTGCCAGCCTTACCGCGAGGGAGTTCGAGCAGTACTTC
CASLTAREFEQYF
>TRBV3-1|.|.|TRBJ1-4
TGTGCCAGCAGCCCATCGGGCCTGTCGGGGGGAAAACTGTTTTTT
CASSPSGLSGGKLFF
>TRBV4-2|.|many|TRBJ2-1
TGTGCCAGCAGCCCACTAGTGGGAACATACAATGAGCAGTTCTTC
CASSPLVGTYNEQFF
>TRBV4-1|.|many|TRBJ2-7
TGCGCCAGCAGCCAAGACCCGGGGTTCTACGAGCAGTACTTC
CASSQDPGFYEQYF
>TRBV20-1|.|few|TRBJ2-5
TGCAGTGCTAGAGATGTACGTGGTACTTTTGAAGAGACCCAGTACTTC
CSARDVRGTFEETQYF
>TRBV7-2|.|.|TRBJ2-1
TGTGCCAGCAGCTTAGAACGGTCTGGAGGGCAGTTCTTC
CASSLERSGGQFF
>TRBV7-2|.|.|TRBJ1-1
TGTGCCAGCAGCTTAGGACGGGCGAACACTGAAGCTTTCTTT
CASSLGRANTEAFF
>TRBV2|TRBD2|.|TRBJ2-5
TGTGCCATCCAGCGGGAGGGAGAGACCCAGTACTTC
CAIQREGETQYF
>TRBV20-1|TRBD2|.|TRBJ2-5
TGCAGTGCTAGATCTGGGACTAGCGGGGCCCAAGAGACCCAGTACTTC
CSARSGTSGAQETQYF
>TRBV7-9|TRBD1|many|TRBJ2-5
TGTGCCAGCAGATTACAGGGGACGAGAGAGACCCAGTACTTC
CASRLQGTRETQYF
>TRBV25-1|.|few|TRBJ2-5
TGTGCCAGCAGTGAAACAGGTGCAGGCCAAGAGACCCAGTACTTC
CASSETGAGQETQYF
>TRBV6-5|.|.|TRBJ2-7
TGTGCCAGCAGTTACTCGTTAGAAACCTACGAGCAGTACTTC
CASSYSLETYEQYF
>TRBV7-3|TRBD2|.|TRBJ2-5
TGTGCCAGCAGCTCCCTGGGGGAGGGGGAGACCCAGTACTTC
CASSSLGEGETQYF
>TRBV12-3/TRBV12-4|.|few|TRBJ1-6
TGTGCCAGCAGCCCGACACAGGGTTCTGTCTCACCCCTCCACTTT
CASSPTQGSVSPLHF
>TRBV12-3/TRBV12-4|TRBD1|few|TRBJ1-6
TGTGCCAGCAGTTTAACGACAGGGGGCAATTCACCCCTCCACTTT
CASSLTTGGNSPLHF
>TRBV4-3|TRBD1|.|TRBJ1-6
TGCGCCAGCAGCCAAGTTGACAGGGGTTATTCACCCCTCCACTTT
CASSQVDRGYSPLHF
>TRBV20-1|TRBD2|.|TRBJ2-1
TGCTGTGCTAGAGTCTTTGGGGGGAGGGCCGTCTACAATGAGCAGTTCTTC
CCARVFGGRAVYNEQFF
>TRBV24-1|.|.|TRBJ1-1
TGTGCCACCAGTGATAGGAACACTGAAGCTTTCTTT
CATSDRNTEAFF
>TRBV9|TRBD1|.|TRBJ2-5
TGTGCCAGCAGCGTAGCTCTGGGACAGGGTGAAGAGACCCAGTACTTC
CASSVALGQGEETQYF
>TRBV20-1|.|.|TRBJ2-1
TGCAGTGCTAGCGAGAGGGGGGCCGCTACCATTTACAATGAGCAGTTCTTC
CSASERGAATIYNEQFF
>TRBV9|.|.|TRBJ2-3
TGTGCCAGCAGCCCACCCAGGGAAAATACGCAGTATTTT
CASSPPRENTQYF
>TRBV11-2|.|.|TRBJ2-1
TGTGCCAGCAGCGCACTGCGGGGGCCAGGTGAGCAGTTCTTC
CASSALRGPGEQFF
>TRBV24-1|.|.|TRBJ1-4
TGTGCCACCAGCCGGGGAACTAATGAAAAACTGTTTTTT
CATSRGTNEKLFF
>TRBV6-5|.|many|TRBJ2-7
TGTGCCAGCAGTTACTTCTCAACAAGGGGAGGACCCTACGAGCAGTACTTC
CASSYFSTRGGPYEQYF
>TRBV12-3/TRBV12-4|.|many|TRBJ1-5
TGTGCCAGCAGTTTCGGCCAGGCAGGGCAGCCCCAGCATTTT
CASSFGQAGQPQHF
>TRBV20-1|TRBD2|.|TRBJ2-1
TGCAGTGCTAGAGACCGGACTAGCTTCGGTGAGCAGTTCTTC
CSARDRTSFGEQFF
>TRBV20-1|.|few|TRBJ2-1
TGCAGTGCTAGAGACAGGGTGGGTTGGGATGAGCAGTTCTTC
CSARDRVGWDEQFF
>TRBV20-1|TRBD1|few|TRBJ2-7
TGCAGTGCTCCGGGACAGGGTCCCCACGAGCAGTACTTC
CSAPGQGPHEQYF
>TRBV4-2|TRBD1|many|TRBJ2-7
TGTGCCAGCAGCCAAGAGCAGGGGGCGAACGAGCAGTACTTC
CASSQEQGANEQYF
>TRBV4-1|TRBD1|few|TRBJ1-1
TGCGCCAGCAGCCAAGCGAACAGGGGAAACACTGAAGCTTTCTTT
CASSQANRGNTEAFF
>TRBV18|TRBD1|few|TRBJ1-5
TGTGCCAGCTCCACGCGACAGGGAAGTCAGCCCCAGCATTTT
CASSTRQGSQPQHF
>TRBV4-3|TRBD2|.|TRBJ2-1
TGCGCCAGCAGCCAAGAGTTCCGTGCGGGGGGGAGCTCCTACAATGAGCAGTTCTTC
CASSQEFRAGGSSYNEQFF
>TRBV20-1|TRBD2|.|TRBJ2-3
TGCAGTGCTAACAGACTAGCGACTAGCACAGATACGCAGTATTTT
CSANRLATSTDTQYF
>TRBV5-1|TRBD1|.|TRBJ2-2
TGCGCCAGCAGCATCACCATGGGACAGGGGGCGCCCACCGGGGAGCTGTTTTTT
CASSITMGQGAPTGELFF
>TRBV5-1|.|few|TRBJ2-2
TGCGCCAGCAGCTTGGTACAGTTGGGGAACACCGGGGAGCTGTTTTTT
CASSLVQLGNTGELFF
>TRBV4-3|TRBD1|few|TRBJ2-7
TGCGCCAGCAGCCAAGGCCTTAGGGACAGTTACTACGAGCAGTACTTC
CASSQGLRDSYYEQYF
>TRBV13|TRBD1|.|TRBJ1-1
TGTGCCACCAGCAGGCTGACAGGGGGCACTGAAGCTTTCTTT
CATSRLTGGTEAFF
>TRBV7-2|.|.|TRBJ2-1
TGTGCCAGCAGCTTAGCGCCTTCTAACAATGAGCAGTTCTTC
CASSLAPSNNEQFF
>TRBV28|.|few|TRBJ2-7
TGTGCCAGCAGTCTCCCCCCGGCAGGTTACGAGCAGTACTTC
CASSLPPAGYEQYF
>TRBV28|.|few|TRBJ1-4
TGTGCCAGCAGTTTAGCAACAGGTGAAAAACTGTTTTTT
CASSLATGEKLFF
>TRBV12-3/TRBV12-4|.|many|TRBJ1-1
TGTGCCAGCAGTTTCGGGGATTGGGGGCGGACCTTAGTGGAGGACACTGAAGCTTTCTTT
CASSFGDWGRTLVEDTEAFF
>TRBV6-2/TRBV6-3|TRBD2|.|TRBJ2-5
TGTGCCAGCAGTCAGCGACAGGGAACTAGCGGGAGGGCCTCAAGAGAGACCCAGTACTTC
CASSQRQGTSGRASRETQYF
>TRBV5-4|TRBD2|.|TRBJ2-5
TGTGCCAGCAGCTTGGGTAGCGGGGGTGAGACCCAGTACTTC
CASSLGSGGETQYF
>TRBV6-2/TRBV6-3|TRBD1|many|TRBJ1-2
TGTGCCAGCACCCGGGACAGCTACTATGGCTACACCTTC
CASTRDSYYGYTF
>TRBV5-6|TRBD1|many|TRBJ1-1
TGTGCCAGCAGCTTGGCCCTCCGACAGGGCACTGAAGCTTTCTTT
CASSLALRQGTEAFF
>TRBV12-3/TRBV12-4|TRBD1|many|TRBJ2-1
TGTGCCAGCAGTCCTACACCGGGACAGGGGGCGTTGAATGAGCAGTTCTTC
CASSPTPGQGALNEQFF
>TRBV5-6|TRBD2|.|TRBJ2-1
TGTGCCAGCAGCCAGTGGACTAGCGGGGGGTACAATGAGCAGTTCTTC
CASSQWTSGGYNEQFF
>TRBV7-9|TRBD1|few|TRBJ2-5
TGTGCCAGCAGCTTAGCGTGGCAGGGGGATAGAGAGACCCAGTACTTC
CASSLAWQGDRETQYF
>TRBV24-1|.|few|TRBJ2-7
TGTGCCACCTCAAACGAAGGGCTCGAGCAGTACTTC
CATSNEGLEQYF
>TRBV12-3/TRBV12-4|.|few|TRBJ1-6
TGTGCCAGCAGTTTAGGCGTTACGGTCTATAATTCACCCCTCCACTTT
CASSLGVTVYNSPLHF
>TRBV7-9|.|few|TRBJ2-1
TGTGCCAGCAGCCCCCCTTTTAGGGTGGGCAATGAGCAGTTCTTC
CASSPPFRVGNEQFF